A single sample gave rise to the 2 T cell receptor beta chains below, sequenced in a study of blood T cell repertoires in COVID-19 (TCRdb year 2020). The library came from the immunoSEQ multiplex PCR assay. TCRdb re-hosts the immuneACCESS table, in-frame sequences only. Its copies lack some clones; in the studies checked, an unresolved V gene accounts for under half of them, and the cause for the rest is not known. For this sample the table gives 380,000 or so clones, of which about 86% were detected only once. The top ten clonotypes cover under 8.5% of the sample. The source material was peripheral blood. These receptors were taken from a woman aged 55-69 years with COVID-19, enrolled during active disease.

The chain employs TRBV10-3 and TRBJ2-1; 15 bases are a match to TRBD2. Germline V gene data show CDR1 as ENHRY and CDR2 as SYGVKD. V was pared by 10 bases and J by 3 bases, with 10 bases of the junction left unmatched. The CDR3 covers 17 residues. The CDR3 loop reads CATLRTSGGADYNEQFF. CDR3 sequence (DNA): TGTGCCACTCTCCGGACTAGCGGGGGGGCAGACTACAATGAGCAGTTCTTC.

CDR3 sequence (DNA): TGTGCCAGCAGCCTCACTCCTAGCACGCAACTGGTTACGCAGTATTTT. Its translation is CASSLTPSTQLVTQYF. The chain has TRBV5-6 and TRBJ2-3; the D gene is possibly TRBD2 (5 bases). The CDR3 has 16 residues. Germline CDR1 reads SGHDT; CDR2 reads YYEEEE. The V end was cut by 4 bases, the J end by 8 bases, with 23 bases between.